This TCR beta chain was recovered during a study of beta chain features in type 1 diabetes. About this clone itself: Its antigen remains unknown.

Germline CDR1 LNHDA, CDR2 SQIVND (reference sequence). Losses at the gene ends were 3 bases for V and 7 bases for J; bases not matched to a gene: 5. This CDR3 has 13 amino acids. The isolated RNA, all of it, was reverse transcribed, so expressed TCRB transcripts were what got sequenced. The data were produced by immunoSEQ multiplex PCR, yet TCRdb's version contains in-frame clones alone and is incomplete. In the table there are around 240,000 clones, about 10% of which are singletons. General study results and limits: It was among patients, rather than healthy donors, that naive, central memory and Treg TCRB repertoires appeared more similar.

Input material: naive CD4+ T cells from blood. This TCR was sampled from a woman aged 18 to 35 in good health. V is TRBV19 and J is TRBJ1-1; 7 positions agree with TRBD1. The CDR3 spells CASSISGTVEAFF. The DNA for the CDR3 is TGTGCCAGTAGTATTTCCGGGACAGTTGAAGCTTTCTTT.